The 18 T cell receptor beta chains below come from one sample, sequenced in a study of blood T cell repertoires in COVID-19. Here immunoSEQ multiplex PCR was the method, and the copy in TCRdb shows in-frame clones only, minus some. The table records about 670,000 clones, 85% to 90% of them present only once. Sample: peripheral blood. The receptors derive from a woman aged 18-29 years with acute or convalescent COVID-19.

The rearrangement uses TRBV5-1 and TRBJ1-1; no firm D call. Trimming removed 4 bases from V and 1 base from J, with 14 bases in between. CDR3 length equals 15 residues. CDR1 and CDR2 from the germline V gene are SGHRS and YFSETQ. CDR3 nucleotide sequence: TGCGCCAGCAGCCTTTCCTCCCGGGGGAACACTGAAGCTTTCTTT. Its protein product is CASSLSSRGNTEAFF. Looking up the rest from reference TRBV5-1 and TRBJ1-1 gives the full variable domain: KAGVTQTPRYLIKTRGQQVTLSCSPISGHRSVSWYQQTPGQGLQFLFEYFSETQRNKGNFPGRFSGRQFSNSRSEMNVSTLELGDSALYLCASSLSSRGNTEAFFGQGTRLTVV.

This clone was counted a few times. The rearrangement joins TRBV6-2 or TRBV6-3 to TRBJ1-5; tentatively, D is TRBD1 (6 bases). Germline CDR1 is MNHEY and CDR2 is SVGEGT. The V end was cut by 5 bases, the J end by 6 bases, with 14 bases between. The CDR3 length is 14 residues. This CDR3 reads CASSPLGASQPQHF. The CDR3 DNA reads as TGTGCCAGCAGTCCCCTGGGGGCAAGTCAGCCCCAGCATTTT.

The V and J genes are TRBV4-2 and TRBJ1-6; D remains unclear. Germline-derived CDR1 and CDR2 are LGHNA and YNFKEQ. The CDR3 is 16 amino acids. V lost 1 base and J lost 2, with 9 bases in between. The CDR3 DNA follows: TGTGCCAGCAGCCAAGGGGCGGGCCCCTATAATTCACCCCTCCACTTT. Its translation is CASSQGAGPYNSPLHF.

This rearrangement joins TRBV4-2 to TRBJ1-1, with D uncertain. Germline CDR1 is LGHNA and CDR2 is YNFKEQ. The CDR3 consists of 13 residues. The V and J ends lost 0 bases and 11 bases respectively, with 13 bases between them. CDR3 region: CASSQDLEGRAFF. Here the CDR3 DNA reads TGTGCCAGCAGCCAAGATCTAGAGGGTCGGGCTTTCTTT.

The V gene is TRBV4-3, the J gene TRBJ2-1, with 7 bases aligning to TRBD2. V lost 1 base and J lost 1; bases outside the gene matches: 16. The CDR3 contains 20 residues. Germline V lookup: CDR1 LGHNA, CDR2 YSLEER. The DNA for the CDR3 is TGCGCCAGCAGCCAAGGTAGATTCCGCCTTGGGGGGGGGTCCTACAATGAGCAGTTCTTC. It translates to CASSQGRFRLGGGSYNEQFF.

CDR3 DNA sequence: TGTGCCAGGGTCCCGGGACAGGGCTACACCTTC. This sequence encodes CARVPGQGYTF. The chain links TRBV14 to TRBJ1-2, with 7 bases aligning to TRBD1. V trimming: 9 bases; J trimming: 8 bases; junction bases outside the gene matches: 6. There are 11 residues in the CDR3. Germline CDR1 is SGHDN and CDR2 is FVKESK. Supplemented by reference TRBV14 and TRBJ1-2, the full variable domain reads EAGVTQFPSHSVIEKGQTVTLRCDPISGHDNLYWYRRVMGKEIKFLLHFVKESKQDESGMPNNRFLAERTGGTYSTLKVQPAELEDSGVYFCARVPGQGYTFGSGTRLTVV.

This rearrangement joins TRBV7-8 to TRBJ2-1, with D perhaps TRBD1 (5 bases). Germline CDR1 and CDR2: SGHVS and FQNEAQ. The V end was cut by 1 base, the J end by 0 bases, with 10 bases between. The CDR3 is 16 residues long. The CDR3 here is CASSLGGFSSYNEQFF. The CDR3 nucleotides are TGTGCCAGCAGCTTAGGGGGCTTCAGCTCCTACAATGAGCAGTTCTTC.

The J gene is TRBJ1-5, the V gene TRBV10-3; perhaps TRBD1 as D (6 bases). Trimming shortened V by 6 bases and J by 0 bases, and 21 bases separated the two germline ends. Germline assignment: CDR1 ENHRY and CDR2 SYGVKD. CDR3 length: 18 residues. CDR3 in amino acids: CAISDRVGGPYSNQPQHF. The CDR3 DNA follows: TGTGCCATCAGCGACAGAGTTGGGGGCCCGTATAGCAATCAGCCCCAGCATTTT.

Here the CDR3 reads CASCRQGYGYTF. The CDR3 region has the DNA TGTGCCAGCTGCAGACAGGGGTATGGCTACACCTTC. The rearrangement joins TRBV28 to TRBJ1-2; 8 positions match TRBD1. The CDR3 sequence is 12 residues long. V shed 8 bases and J 5 bases; nucleotides not matched to a gene: 4. Germline lookup yields CDR1 MDHEN and CDR2 SYDVKM.

This clone occurred a few times. The chain joins TRBV7-9 to TRBJ2-7; D unclear. This CDR3 region has 11 residues. Germline V gives CDR1 SEHNR, CDR2 FQNEAQ (reference sequence). The germline V and J ends were trimmed by 3 bases and 2 bases, with 2 bases remaining between them. The chain's CDR3 is CASSFAYEQYF. The CDR3 DNA follows: TGTGCCAGCAGCTTCGCCTACGAGCAGTACTTC.

This clone was seen a handful of times. The chain carries TRBV7-3 and TRBJ1-2; D gene unclear. CDR3 length: 13 amino acids. V was trimmed by 6 bases and J by 0 bases, leaving 8 bases between them. Looked up from germline, CDR1 is SGHTA and CDR2 is FQGTGA. DNA of the CDR3: TGTGCCAGCAGTCCCGGGTCTAACTATGGCTACACCTTC. It yields the protein CASSPGSNYGYTF.

Note on this clone: Other DNA sequences in this specimen translate into the identical CDR3. This chain uses TRBV15 with TRBJ2-1, with 7 positions matching TRBD1. In germline, CDR1 is LNHNV, CDR2 YYDKDF (reference sequence). This CDR3 is 14 amino acids long. V shed 4 bases, J shed 3 bases, and the junction held 3 bases outside the gene matches. The chain's CDR3 is CATSTGQSYNEQFF. CDR3 sequence (DNA): TGTGCCACCAGCACGGGACAGAGCTACAATGAGCAGTTCTTC.

CDR3 nucleotides: TGTGCCACCAGCAGAGCTTCCGGGACAGGGAGTTATAATTCACCCCTCCACTTT. Translation gives CATSRASGTGSYNSPLHF. J is TRBJ1-6 and V is TRBV15, with TRBD1 identical over 9 bases. The germline CDR1 and CDR2 sequences are LNHNV and YYDKDF (reference sequence). The ends lost 1 base at V and 4 bases at J; junction bases unmatched: 8. This CDR3 is built from 18 residues.

This clone was recorded only once. The genes are TRBV6-4 and TRBJ1-2, with TRBD1 matching 10 bases. The CDR3 is 14 amino acids. With 6 bases clipped from V and 3 bases from J, the junction kept 4 bases outside the gene matches. CDR1 MRHNA and CDR2 SNTAGT come from the germline V gene. As DNA, the CDR3 is TGTGCCAGCAGCCCGACAGGGGGCCACTATGGCTACACCTTC. Residues: CASSPTGGHYGYTF.

The J gene is TRBJ2-3, the V gene TRBV6-5; TRBD1 matches at 8 bases. Germline V gives CDR1 MNHEY, CDR2 SVGAGI. CDR3 size: 16 residues. Trimming at V came to 0 bases and at J to 2 bases, leaving 4 bases not matched to a gene. The CDR3: CASSYSPRGHTDTQYF. The CDR3 DNA is TGTGCCAGCAGTTACTCGCCCAGGGGGCACACAGATACGCAGTATTTT.

The V call is TRBV12-1, the J call TRBJ1-2. TRBV12-1 is a documented pseudogene. CDR3 length: 10 amino acids. The CDR3 coding sequence is TGTGCCAGCAGCTCTCGGGGCTACACCTTC. This gives the protein CASSSRGYTF.

The chain carries TRBV7-9 and TRBJ1-1, with D possibly TRBD1 on 5 matching bases. This CDR3 comprises 15 residues. The V end lost 5 bases, the J end lost 0 bases, and 13 bases lay between the germline ends. The germline V gene has CDR1 SEHNR and CDR2 FQNEAQ (reference sequence). CDR3 DNA sequence: TGTGCCAGCAGCCCCCTGGGGCAGCTGAACACTGAAGCTTTCTTT. Protein: CASSPLGQLNTEAFF.

This clone occurred once. The V call is TRBV6-5, the J call TRBJ2-7; 8 nucleotides align to TRBD2. V lost 6 bases to trimming and J lost 0 bases; unmatched junction nucleotides: 1. CDR3 size: 13 residues. Germline V gene lookup returns CDR1 MNHEY and CDR2 SVGAGI. This CDR3 reads CASRGTSSYEQYF. Written as DNA, the CDR3 is TGTGCCAGCAGGGGGACTAGCTCCTACGAGCAGTACTTC.